The 14 T cell receptor beta chains in this list originate from one sample, sequenced in a study of PD-1 blockade in classical Hodgkin lymphoma. Assay: immunoSEQ multiplex PCR; the TCRdb copy retains only in-frame clones and omits some. Of under 95,000 clones in the sample, 80% to 95% are singletons; the top ten hold 2.6%. Following autologous stem cell transplantation, relapse occurred in every patient, and exposure to brentuximab vedotin varied. This material consisted of peripheral blood mononuclear cells (PBMCs), taken before the second cycle of nivolumab. Receptor source: a human donor with classical Hodgkin lymphoma.

This rearrangement joins TRBV5-5 to TRBJ1-3; D remains unclear. The CDR3 runs 14 residues. V was clipped by 3 bases and J by 2 bases, with 9 bases between them. The V gene's germline CDR1 is SGHKS and CDR2 YYEKEE (reference sequence). As DNA, the CDR3 is TGTGCCAGCAGCTGGAAGTCGGCTGGAAACACCATATATTTT. Protein: CASSWKSAGNTIYF. Variable domain in full (rest from reference TRBV5-5 and TRBJ1-3): DAGVTQSPTHLIKTRGQQVTLRCSPISGHKSVSWYQQVLGQGPQFIFQYYEKEERGRGNFPDRFSARQFPNYSSELNVNALLLGDSALYLCASSWKSAGNTIYFGEGSWLTVV.

The gene calls are TRBV2 and TRBJ2-7; D is perhaps TRBD1 (6 bases). Germline V gene lookup returns CDR1 SNHLY and CDR2 FYNNEI. This CDR3 region has 12 residues. V was trimmed by 5 bases and J by 4 bases, leaving 9 bases between them. Here the CDR3 reads CASSRTDYEQYF. Here the CDR3 DNA reads TGTGCCAGCAGTCGGACAGATTACGAGCAGTACTTC.

This clone was seen more than once but under ten times. The chain links TRBV7-9 to TRBJ1-1; D is uncertain. V was shortened by 10 bases and J by 4 bases, with 7 bases between the two germline ends. The CDR3 is 10 residues long. Germline V gene lookup returns CDR1 SEHNR and CDR2 FQNEAQ (reference sequence). The CDR3 DNA sequence: TGTGCCACCCACCTCACTGAAGCTTTCTTT. This translates into CATHLTEAFF.

This sequence joins TRBV6-5 and TRBJ2-5; 10 nucleotides line up with TRBD2. Germline V gives CDR1 MNHEY, CDR2 SVGAGI. The CDR3 extends over 14 amino acids. V lost 10 bases, J lost 6 bases, and 11 bases stayed unmatched. Here the CDR3 reads CATRQLAGSKTQYF. In DNA, the CDR3 is TGTGCCACCCGCCAACTAGCGGGATCAAAGACCCAGTACTTC.

This rearrangement joins TRBV6-5 to TRBJ2-7; D possibly corresponds to TRBD2 (5 bases). The V gene lost 5 bases and the J gene lost 7 bases, with 18 bases spanning the gap. Germline lookup yields CDR1 MNHEY and CDR2 SVGAGI. There are 14 residues in the CDR3. The CDR3 sequence: CASSQQSRAVEQYF. The DNA for the CDR3 is TGTGCCAGCAGTCAACAGTCGAGGGCGGTGGAGCAGTACTTC.

This clone has just one count. This rearrangement joins TRBV5-1 to TRBJ2-1; 12 bases are shared with TRBD1. Germline trimming cut 3 bases from V and 8 bases from J; bases unmatched to any gene: 6. In germline, CDR1 is SGHRS, CDR2 YFSETQ. The CDR3 consists of 15 residues. The CDR3: CASSSRDRGLYEQFF. The DNA of the CDR3 is TGCGCCAGCAGCTCCCGGGACAGGGGGCTCTATGAGCAGTTCTTC.

The V gene is TRBV28, the J gene TRBJ1-2, with 7 bases lining up with TRBD1. This CDR3 region has 14 residues. Germline V gene lookup returns CDR1 MDHEN and CDR2 SYDVKM. The ends lost 4 bases at V and 2 bases at J; junction bases unmatched: 4. The DNA for the CDR3 is TGTGCCAGCAGTTACAAGGACAGGAACTATGGCTACACCTTC. Its translation is CASSYKDRNYGYTF.

The chain combines TRBV7-9 with TRBJ1-5; D not certain. The CDR3 consists of 15 residues. Germline values: CDR1 SEHNR, CDR2 FQNEAQ (reference sequence). Between the trimmed V and J ends, which lost 5 bases and 2 bases, there was a span of 13 bases. This CDR3 reads CASSQEKGGNQPQHF. The CDR3, as DNA: TGTGCCAGCAGCCAGGAGAAGGGCGGCAATCAGCCCCAGCATTTT.

The chain joins TRBV30 to TRBJ1-2; no clear D gene. From germline, CDR1 is GTSNPN and CDR2 SVGIG (reference sequence). This CDR3 has 12 residues. V was pared by 5 bases and J by 8 bases, with 15 bases between. The CDR3 DNA is TGTGCCTGGTCCCCTTTCGGACGCGGCTACACCTTC. Amino acid sequence: CAWSPFGRGYTF.

The J gene is TRBJ2-7, the V gene TRBV4-1; 9 positions agree with TRBD1. This CDR3 is built from 18 residues. Trimming took 1 base from V and 3 from J; bases not matched to a gene: 13. CDR1 MGHRA and CDR2 YSYEKL come from the germline V gene. This CDR3 reads CASSQGGGGQGIFYEQYF. CDR3 bases: TGCGCCAGCAGCCAAGGGGGGGGTGGACAGGGGATATTCTACGAGCAGTACTTC.

This chain connects TRBV6-5 to TRBJ2-7, with 7 bases lining up with TRBD2. The CDR3 is 14 amino acids. After removal of 5 bases from V and 5 bases from J, the junction contained 9 bases not matched to a gene. Germline CDR1 is MNHEY and CDR2 is SVGAGI. DNA for the CDR3: TGTGCCAGCAGTGCGACTAGCCGCCTCGACGAGCAGTACTTC. Translation: CASSATSRLDEQYF.

The V gene is TRBV4-1, the J gene TRBJ2-5; D perhaps matches TRBD2 (5 bases). Trimming left V 1 base short and J 5 bases short, with 11 bases between. CDR1 MGHRA and CDR2 YSYEKL come from the germline V gene. This CDR3 has 14 amino acids. The CDR3 reads CASSQVRGVETQYF. CDR3 bases: TGCGCCAGCAGCCAAGTTCGGGGAGTGGAGACCCAGTACTTC.

This chain uses TRBV2 with TRBJ2-7; perhaps TRBD2 as D (6 bases). This CDR3 spans 12 amino acids. Germline assignment: CDR1 SNHLY and CDR2 FYNNEI. V lost 6 bases and J 4 bases, leaving 10 bases between the germline ends. This chain's CDR3 is CASRGLSYEQYF. The CDR3 bases are TGTGCCAGCAGGGGACTCTCTTACGAGCAGTACTTC.

The J gene is TRBJ1-2, the V gene TRBV9, with D uncertain. V lost 0 bases, J lost 4 bases, and 10 bases lay in between. This CDR3 is built from 14 residues. The germline V gene has CDR1 SGDLS and CDR2 YYNGEE. This CDR3 is CASSVESRPYGYTF. The DNA of the CDR3 is TGTGCCAGCAGCGTAGAGTCCAGGCCCTATGGCTACACCTTC.